The 7 T cell receptor beta chains listed next were all sequenced from one sample in a study of ipilimumab plus nivolumab after autologous stem cell transplantation (dated by TCRdb to about 2021). The protocol used for the library was the immunoSEQ multiplex PCR assay. This is the immuneACCESS table as TCRdb keeps it, with only in-frame sequences that have V and J called. A part of the clones is gone; compared with another copy, unresolved V genes explain less than half, and the rest is unexplained. The sample contains fewer than 45,000 clones, about 91% of them found a single time. Roughly 0.87% of the sample goes to the ten largest clones. This material consisted of PBMCs, taken in a trial of ipilimumab plus nivolumab as post-transplant consolidation. The receptors derive from a male donor with multiple myeloma.

The chain has TRBV28 and TRBJ1-3; D call uncertain. Germline V CDR1 and CDR2: MDHEN, SYDVKM. CDR3 size: 15 residues. The V gene lost 4 bases and the J gene lost 0 bases, with 10 bases spanning the gap. CDR3 sequence: CASSSNFDSGNTIYF. The DNA for the CDR3 is TGTGCCAGCAGTTCGAATTTTGACTCTGGAAACACCATATATTTT.

This sequence joins TRBV19 and TRBJ2-5, with TRBD2 identical over 12 bases. Germline V gives CDR1 LNHDA, CDR2 SQIVND (reference sequence). V shed 10 bases, J shed 4 bases, and the junction held 4 bases outside the gene matches. CDR3 size: 13 residues. The CDR3 coding sequence is TGTGCCACTAGCGGGGGGGCCCGAGAGACCCAGTACTTC. Protein sequence: CATSGGARETQYF.

The chain has TRBV27 and TRBJ2-4, with D tentatively TRBD1 (5 bases). Between the trimmed V and J ends, which lost 6 bases and 5 bases, there was a span of 14 bases. The CDR3 has 14 residues. The germline V gene has CDR1 MNHEY and CDR2 SMNVEV (reference sequence). Written as DNA, the CDR3 is TGTGCCAGCAGCCCCCTCGACAGACAAAACATTCAGTACTTC. It translates to CASSPLDRQNIQYF.

The rearrangement uses TRBV7-2 and TRBJ2-1, with D possibly TRBD2 on 6 matching bases. CDR3 size: 16 residues. From germline, CDR1 is SGHTA and CDR2 FQGNSA. With 2 bases removed from V and 0 bases from J, the gap between germline ends came to 11 bases. This chain's CDR3 is CASSLWVTSSYNEQFF. CDR3 nucleotide sequence: TGTGCCAGCAGCTTATGGGTGACTAGCTCCTACAATGAGCAGTTCTTC.

V gene TRBV16 combines with J gene TRBJ2-2; the D gene could be TRBD1 or TRBD2 (5 bases each). Germline CDR1 reads KGHSY; CDR2 reads FQNENV. V was trimmed by 2 bases and J by 4 bases, leaving 17 bases between them. The CDR3 has 17 residues. The DNA for the CDR3 is TGTGCCAGCAGCCAACCCGGGACCCGGCGAGCCACCGGGGAGCTGTTTTTT. It yields the protein CASSQPGTRRATGELFF.

V gene TRBV5-8 combines with J gene TRBJ2-4; 14 bases agree with TRBD2. Germline loops: CDR1 SGHTS, CDR2 YDEGEE. The J segment lost 1 base and the V segment lost 4 bases, leaving 10 bases of the junction unmatched. This CDR3 contains 19 residues. CDR3 in amino acids: CASSPPGLAGVRAKNIQYF. In DNA form, the CDR3 reads TGTGCCAGCAGCCCACCGGGACTAGCGGGAGTTCGGGCCAAAAACATTCAGTACTTC.

The rearrangement links TRBV7-8 to TRBJ2-1; no definite D call. Germline loops: CDR1 SGHVS, CDR2 FQNEAQ. CDR3 length: 14 amino acids. The V end was cut by 1 base, the J end by 4 bases, with 8 bases between. The CDR3 DNA is TGTGCCAGCAGCTTAGGAAGGGCTTACAATGAGCAGTTCTTC. It specifies CASSLGRAYNEQFF.